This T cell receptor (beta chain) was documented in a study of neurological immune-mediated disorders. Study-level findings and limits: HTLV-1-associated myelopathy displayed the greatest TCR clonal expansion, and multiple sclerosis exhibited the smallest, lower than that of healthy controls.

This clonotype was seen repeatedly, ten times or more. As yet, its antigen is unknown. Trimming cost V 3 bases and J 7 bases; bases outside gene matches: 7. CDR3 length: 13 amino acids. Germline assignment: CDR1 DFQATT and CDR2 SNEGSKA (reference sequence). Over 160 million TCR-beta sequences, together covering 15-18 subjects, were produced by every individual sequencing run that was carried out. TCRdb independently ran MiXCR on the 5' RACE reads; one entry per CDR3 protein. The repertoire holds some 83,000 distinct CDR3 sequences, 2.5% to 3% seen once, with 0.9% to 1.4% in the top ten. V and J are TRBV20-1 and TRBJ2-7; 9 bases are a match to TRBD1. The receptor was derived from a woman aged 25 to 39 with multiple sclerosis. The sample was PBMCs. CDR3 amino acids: CSASRTGAREQYF. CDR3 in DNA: TGCAGTGCTAGTCGGACAGGGGCTCGGGAGCAGTACTTC.